This T cell receptor beta chain was recovered during a study of T cells in Graves' hyperthyroidism and ophthalmopathy. Worth noting for this clonotype: Its antigen is unknown.

Study outcomes and limitations: The majority of expanded thyroid clonotypes above 0.001 also appeared in blood.

CDR3 size: 13 residues. Trimming removed 4 bases at V and 9 bases at J, with 15 bases between. Germline loops: CDR1 SGHVS, CDR2 FQNEAQ. The TCR beta CDR3 regions underwent amplification using RNA transcripts as the source. A first-round RT-PCR of the TCR CDR3 used the HTBI primer set. TCRdb re-derived calls from the multiplex PCR reads in MiXCR, one entry per CDR3 protein. The sample has about 290,000 distinct CDR3 sequences, roughly 15% seen once. The sequenced material came from blood. The rearrangement uses TRBV7-8 and TRBJ1-1; a possible D gene is TRBD1 (5 bases). This clonotype was obtained from a man aged 25-45 years with Graves' hyperthyroidism. The DNA for the CDR3 is TGTGCCAGCAGCTCAATTAACACAGGACAAGCTTTCTTT. Translating it yields CASSSINTGQAFF.